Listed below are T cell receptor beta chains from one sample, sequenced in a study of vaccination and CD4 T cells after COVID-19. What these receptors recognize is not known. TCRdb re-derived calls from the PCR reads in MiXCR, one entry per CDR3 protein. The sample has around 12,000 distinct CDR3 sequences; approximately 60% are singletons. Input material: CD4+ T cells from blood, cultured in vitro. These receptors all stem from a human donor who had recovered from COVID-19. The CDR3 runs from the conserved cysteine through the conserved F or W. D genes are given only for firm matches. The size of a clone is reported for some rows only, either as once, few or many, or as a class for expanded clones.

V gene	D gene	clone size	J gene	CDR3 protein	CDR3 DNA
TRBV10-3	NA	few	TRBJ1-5	CASSPDLPGVSNQPQHF	TGTGCCAGCAGCCCCGATCTCCCAGGGGTGAGCAATCAGCCCCAGCATTTT
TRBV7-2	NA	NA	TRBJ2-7	CASRSQGHEQYF	TGTGCCAGCAGGTCACAGGGACACGAGCAGTACTTC
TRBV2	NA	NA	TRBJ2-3	CASSEIGDTQYF	TGTGCCAGCAGTGAAATAGGTGATACGCAGTATTTT
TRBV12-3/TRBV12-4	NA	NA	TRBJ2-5	CASSLAPETQYF	TGTGCCAGCAGTTTAGCGCCGGAGACCCAGTACTTC
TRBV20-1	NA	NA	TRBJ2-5	CSAARGPQETQYF	TGCAGTGCAGCCAGGGGCCCCCAAGAGACCCAGTACTTC
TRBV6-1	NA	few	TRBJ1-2	CASSRSGNGYTF	TGTGCCAGCAGTCGGTCAGGGAACGGCTACACCTTC
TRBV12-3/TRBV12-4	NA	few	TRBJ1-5	CASSFGSNQPQHF	TGTGCCAGCAGTTTTGGTAGCAATCAGCCCCAGCATTTT
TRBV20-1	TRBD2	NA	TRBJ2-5	CSARLAGDARETQYF	TGCAGTGCTAGACTAGCGGGGGACGCGCGGGAGACCCAGTACTTC
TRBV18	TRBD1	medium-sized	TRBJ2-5	CASSATGGRETQYF	TGTGCCAGCTCAGCGACAGGGGGCCGGGAGACCCAGTACTTC
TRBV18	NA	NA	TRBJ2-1	CASSPDGVSEQFF	TGTGCCAGCTCACCAGACGGGGTGAGTGAGCAGTTCTTC
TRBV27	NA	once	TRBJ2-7	CASSPRLGEQYF	TGTGCCAGCAGCCCTCGTCTGGGCGAGCAGTACTTC
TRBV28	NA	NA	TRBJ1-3	CATLDGQVGNTIYF	TGTGCCACACTGGACGGTCAAGTTGGAAACACCATATATTTT
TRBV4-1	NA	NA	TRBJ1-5	CASSPLTGRLSGNQPQHF	TGCGCCAGCAGCCCCCTGACAGGCCGACTGTCGGGCAATCAGCCCCAGCATTTT
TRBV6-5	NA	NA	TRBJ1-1	CASSSLGRGAVVAFF	TGTGCCAGCAGTTCCCTTGGGAGGGGGGCGGTTGTAGCTTTCTTT
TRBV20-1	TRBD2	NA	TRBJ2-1	CSATSGTSGYNEQFF	TGCAGTGCAACCTCCGGGACTAGCGGTTACAATGAGCAGTTCTTC
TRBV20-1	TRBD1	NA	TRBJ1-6	CSAVAIDRDYNSPLHF	TGCAGTGCCGTAGCGATCGACAGGGACTATAATTCACCCCTCCACTTT
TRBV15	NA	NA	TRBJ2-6	CATSKNRDGGANVLTF	TGTGCCACCAGCAAAAACAGGGACGGTGGGGCCAACGTCCTGACTTTC
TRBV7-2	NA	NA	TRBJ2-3	CASSLGVSDTQYF	TGTGCCAGCAGCTTAGGGGTCAGTGATACGCAGTATTTT
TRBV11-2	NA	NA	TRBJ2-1	CASTRRLGPADNEQFF	TGTGCCAGCACCCGAAGGTTGGGTCCAGCGGACAATGAGCAGTTCTTC
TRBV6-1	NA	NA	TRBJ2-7	CASRTLGRIPYEQYF	TGTGCCAGCAGAACCCTTGGACGGATACCCTACGAGCAGTACTTC